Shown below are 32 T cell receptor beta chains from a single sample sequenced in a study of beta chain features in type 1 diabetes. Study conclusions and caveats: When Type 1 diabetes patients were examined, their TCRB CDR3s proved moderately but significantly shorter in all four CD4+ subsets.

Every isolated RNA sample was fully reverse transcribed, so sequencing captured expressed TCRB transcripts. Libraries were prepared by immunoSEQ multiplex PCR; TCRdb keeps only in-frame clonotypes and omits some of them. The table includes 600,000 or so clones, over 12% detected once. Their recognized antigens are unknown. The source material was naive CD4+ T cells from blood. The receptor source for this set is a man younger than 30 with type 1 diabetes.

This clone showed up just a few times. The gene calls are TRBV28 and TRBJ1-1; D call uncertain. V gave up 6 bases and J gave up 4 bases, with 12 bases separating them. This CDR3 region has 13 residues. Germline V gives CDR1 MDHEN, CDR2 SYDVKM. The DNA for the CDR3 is TGTGCCAGCAGGTCCATCGGCTCCACTGAAGCTTTCTTT. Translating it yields CASRSIGSTEAFF.

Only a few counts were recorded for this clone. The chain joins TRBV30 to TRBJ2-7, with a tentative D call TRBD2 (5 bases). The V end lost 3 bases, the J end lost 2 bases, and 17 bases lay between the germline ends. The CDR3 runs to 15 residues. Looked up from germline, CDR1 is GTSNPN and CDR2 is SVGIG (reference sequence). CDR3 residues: CAWSNGLSTTYEQYF. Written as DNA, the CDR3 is TGTGCCTGGAGCAACGGACTCTCAACCACCTACGAGCAGTACTTC.

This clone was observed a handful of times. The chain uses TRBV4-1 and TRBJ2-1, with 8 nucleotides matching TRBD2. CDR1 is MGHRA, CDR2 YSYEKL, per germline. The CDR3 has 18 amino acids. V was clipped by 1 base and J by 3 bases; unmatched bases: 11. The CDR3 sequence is CASSQAGLAGSFYNEQFF. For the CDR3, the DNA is TGCGCCAGCAGCCAAGCCGGGTTAGCGGGATCGTTCTACAATGAGCAGTTCTTC.

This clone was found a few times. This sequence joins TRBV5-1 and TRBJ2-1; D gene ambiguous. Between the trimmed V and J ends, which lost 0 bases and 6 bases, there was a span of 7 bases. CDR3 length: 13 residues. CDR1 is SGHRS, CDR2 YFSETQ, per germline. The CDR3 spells CASSLEDVNEQFF. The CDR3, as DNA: TGCGCCAGCAGCTTGGAGGACGTCAATGAGCAGTTCTTC. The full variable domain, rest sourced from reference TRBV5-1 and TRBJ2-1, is KAGVTQTPRYLIKTRGQQVTLSCSPISGHRSVSWYQQTPGQGLQFLFEYFSETQRNKGNFPGRFSGRQFSNSRSEMNVSTLELGDSALYLCASSLEDVNEQFFGPGTRLTVL.

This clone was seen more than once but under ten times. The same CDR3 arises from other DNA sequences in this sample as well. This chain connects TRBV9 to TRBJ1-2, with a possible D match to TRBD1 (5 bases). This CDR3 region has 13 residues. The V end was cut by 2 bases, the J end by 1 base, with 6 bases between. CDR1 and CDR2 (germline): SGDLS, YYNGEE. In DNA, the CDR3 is TGTGCCAGCAGCGTCCAGGGTAACTATGGCTACACCTTC. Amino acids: CASSVQGNYGYTF. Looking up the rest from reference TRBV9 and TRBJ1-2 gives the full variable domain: DSGVTQTPKHLITATGQRVTLRCSPRSGDLSVYWYQQSLDQGLQFLIQYYNGEERAKGNILERFSAQQFPDLHSELNLSSLELGDSALYFCASSVQGNYGYTFGSGTRLTVV.

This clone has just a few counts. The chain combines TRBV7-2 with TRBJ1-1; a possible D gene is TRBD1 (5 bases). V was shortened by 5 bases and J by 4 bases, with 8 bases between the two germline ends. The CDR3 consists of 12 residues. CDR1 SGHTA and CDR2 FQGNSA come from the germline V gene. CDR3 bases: TGTGCCAGCAGCGCGACAGCCACTGAAGCTTTCTTT. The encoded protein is CASSATATEAFF.

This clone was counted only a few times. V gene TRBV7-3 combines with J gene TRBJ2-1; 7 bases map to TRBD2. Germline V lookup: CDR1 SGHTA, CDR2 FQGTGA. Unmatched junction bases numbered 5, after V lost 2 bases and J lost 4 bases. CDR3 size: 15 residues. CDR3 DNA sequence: TGTGCCAGCAGCTTAGCGGGGGACCCATACAATGAGCAGTTCTTC. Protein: CASSLAGDPYNEQFF.

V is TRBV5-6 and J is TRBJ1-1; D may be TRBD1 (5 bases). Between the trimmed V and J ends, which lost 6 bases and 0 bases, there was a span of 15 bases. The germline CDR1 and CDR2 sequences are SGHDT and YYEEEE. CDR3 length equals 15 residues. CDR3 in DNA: TGTGCCAGCACCCCCAGGAGACAGCTGAACACTGAAGCTTTCTTT. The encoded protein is CASTPRRQLNTEAFF.

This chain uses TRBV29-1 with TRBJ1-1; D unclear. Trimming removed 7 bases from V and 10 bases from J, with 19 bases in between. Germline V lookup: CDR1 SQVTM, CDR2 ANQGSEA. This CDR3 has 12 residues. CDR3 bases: TGCAGCGCCGGACTGGCGGCGGGCAGAGCTTTCTTT. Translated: CSAGLAAGRAFF.

In DNA, the CDR3 is TGTGCCAGCAACCCGACGGGGGGCACCGGGGAGCTGTTTTTT. Translation gives CASNPTGGTGELFF. The rearrangement joins TRBV11-2 to TRBJ2-2; 7 positions agree with TRBD2. The CDR3 is made up of 14 amino acids. Germline V lookup: CDR1 SGHAT, CDR2 FQNNGV. The J segment lost 4 bases and the V segment lost 7 bases, leaving 6 bases of the junction unmatched.

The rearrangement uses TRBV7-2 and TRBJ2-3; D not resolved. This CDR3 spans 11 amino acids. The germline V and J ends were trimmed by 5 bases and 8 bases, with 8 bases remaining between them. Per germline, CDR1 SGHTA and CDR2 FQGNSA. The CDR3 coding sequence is TGTGCCAGCAGCCCCTGGGGTACGCAGTATTTT. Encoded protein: CASSPWGTQYF.

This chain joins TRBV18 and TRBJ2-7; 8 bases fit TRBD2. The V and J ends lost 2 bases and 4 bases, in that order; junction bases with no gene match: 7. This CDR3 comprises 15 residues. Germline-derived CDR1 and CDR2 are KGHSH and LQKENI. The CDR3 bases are TGTGCCAGCTCACCAAACGGACTAGCCAGGTACGAGCAGTACTTC. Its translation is CASSPNGLARYEQYF.

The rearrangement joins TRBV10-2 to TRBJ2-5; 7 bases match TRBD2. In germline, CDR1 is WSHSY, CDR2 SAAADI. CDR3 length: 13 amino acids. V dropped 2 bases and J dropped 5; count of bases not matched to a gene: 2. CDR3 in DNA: TGCGCCAGCAGTGAGACTAGCGCGGAGACCCAGTACTTC. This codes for CASSETSAETQYF.

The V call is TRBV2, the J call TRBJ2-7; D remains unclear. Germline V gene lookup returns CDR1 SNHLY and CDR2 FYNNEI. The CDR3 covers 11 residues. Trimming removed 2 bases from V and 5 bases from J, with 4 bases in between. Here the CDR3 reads CASSERNEQYF. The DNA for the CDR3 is TGTGCCAGCAGTGAAAGAAACGAGCAGTACTTC.

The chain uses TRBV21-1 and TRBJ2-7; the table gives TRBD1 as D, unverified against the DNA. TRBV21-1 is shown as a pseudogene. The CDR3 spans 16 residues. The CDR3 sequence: CASSKARDKSSYEQYF. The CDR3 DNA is TGTGCCAGCAGCAAAGCTAGGGACAAGAGCTCCTACGAGCAGTACTTC.

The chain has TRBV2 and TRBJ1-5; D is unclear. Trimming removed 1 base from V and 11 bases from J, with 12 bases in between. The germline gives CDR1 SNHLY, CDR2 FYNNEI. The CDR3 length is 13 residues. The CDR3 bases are TGTGCCAGCAGTGAAGTACGGGATCGGACCCAGCATTTT. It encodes CASSEVRDRTQHF.

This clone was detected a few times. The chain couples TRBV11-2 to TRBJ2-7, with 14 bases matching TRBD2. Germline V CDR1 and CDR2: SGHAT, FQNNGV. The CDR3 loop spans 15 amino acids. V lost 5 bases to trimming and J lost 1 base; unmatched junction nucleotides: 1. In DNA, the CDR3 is TGTGCCAGCAGCAGACTAGCGGGAGGGTCCTACGAGCAGTACTTC. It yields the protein CASSRLAGGSYEQYF.

CDR3 in amino acids: CASSLLPRGRGELAKNIQYF. The DNA for the CDR3 is TGTGCCAGCTCACTCCTCCCGAGAGGACGTGGTGAACTAGCCAAAAACATTCAGTACTTC. The V and J genes are TRBV18 and TRBJ2-4; D ambiguous. Germline assignment: CDR1 KGHSH and CDR2 LQKENI. Trimming took off 4 bases at V and 0 bases at J, with 25 bases between the two ends. The CDR3 totals 20 residues.

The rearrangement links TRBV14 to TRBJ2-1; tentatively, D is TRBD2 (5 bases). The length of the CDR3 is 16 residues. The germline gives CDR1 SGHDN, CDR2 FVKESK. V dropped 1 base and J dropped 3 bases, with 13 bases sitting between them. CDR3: CASSQVGIRGYNEQFF. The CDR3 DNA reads TGTGCCAGCAGCCAAGTCGGTATTCGGGGCTACAATGAGCAGTTCTTC.

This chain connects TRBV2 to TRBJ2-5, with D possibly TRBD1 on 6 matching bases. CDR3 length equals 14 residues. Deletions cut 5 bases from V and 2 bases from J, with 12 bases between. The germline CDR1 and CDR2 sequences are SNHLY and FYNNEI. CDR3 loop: CASSPQGIQETQYF. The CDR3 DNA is TGTGCCAGCAGTCCACAGGGTATTCAAGAGACCCAGTACTTC.

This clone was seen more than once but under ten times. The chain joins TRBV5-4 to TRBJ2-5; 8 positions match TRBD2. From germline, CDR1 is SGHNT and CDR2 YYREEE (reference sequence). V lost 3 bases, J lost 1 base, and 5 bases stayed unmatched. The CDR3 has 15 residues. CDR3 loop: CASSWDSGVQETQYF. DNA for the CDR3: TGTGCCAGCAGCTGGGATAGCGGGGTCCAAGAGACCCAGTACTTC.

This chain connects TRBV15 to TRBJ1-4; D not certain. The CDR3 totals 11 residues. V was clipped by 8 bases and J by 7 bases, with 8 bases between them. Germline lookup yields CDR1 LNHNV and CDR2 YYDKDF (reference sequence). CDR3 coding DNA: TGTGCCACCGCCAGAAGTGAAAAACTGTTTTTT. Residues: CATARSEKLFF.

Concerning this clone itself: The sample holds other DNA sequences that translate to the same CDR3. The CDR3 bases are TGTGCCAGCAGTTACGGTAGCAATCAGCCCCAGCATTTT. Protein: CASSYGSNQPQHF. The chain carries TRBV6-5 and TRBJ1-5, with D unclear. This CDR3 spans 13 amino acids. The V gene's germline CDR1 is MNHEY and CDR2 SVGAGI. Deletions cut 2 bases from V and 0 bases from J, with 2 bases between.

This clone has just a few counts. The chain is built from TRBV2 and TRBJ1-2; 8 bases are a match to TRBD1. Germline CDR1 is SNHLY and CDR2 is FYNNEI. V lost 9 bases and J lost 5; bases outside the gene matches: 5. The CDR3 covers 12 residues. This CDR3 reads CASTTGVYGYTF. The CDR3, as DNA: TGTGCCAGTACGACAGGGGTTTATGGCTACACCTTC.

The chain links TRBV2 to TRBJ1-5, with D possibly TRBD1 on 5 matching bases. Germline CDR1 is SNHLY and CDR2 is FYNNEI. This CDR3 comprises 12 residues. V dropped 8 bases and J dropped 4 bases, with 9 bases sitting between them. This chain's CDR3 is CASEAGNQPQHF. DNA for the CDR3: TGTGCCAGCGAGGCAGGGAATCAGCCCCAGCATTTT.

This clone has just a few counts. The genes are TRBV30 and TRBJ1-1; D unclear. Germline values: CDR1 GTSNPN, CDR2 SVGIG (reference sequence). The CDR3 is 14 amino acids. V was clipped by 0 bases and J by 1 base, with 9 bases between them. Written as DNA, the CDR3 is TGTGCCTGGAGTGTATTGAAGGGGAACACTGAAGCTTTCTTT. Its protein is CAWSVLKGNTEAFF.

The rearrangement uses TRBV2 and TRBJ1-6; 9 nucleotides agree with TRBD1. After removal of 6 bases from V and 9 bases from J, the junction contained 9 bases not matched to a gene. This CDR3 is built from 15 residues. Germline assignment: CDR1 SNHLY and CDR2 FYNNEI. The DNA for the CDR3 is TGTGCCAGCAGCGCCCAGGGACAGGGTACTTCACCCCTCCACTTT. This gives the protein CASSAQGQGTSPLHF.

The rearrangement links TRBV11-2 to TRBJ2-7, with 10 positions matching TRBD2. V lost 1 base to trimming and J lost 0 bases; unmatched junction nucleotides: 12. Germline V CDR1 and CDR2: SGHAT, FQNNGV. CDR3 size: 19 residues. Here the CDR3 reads CASSLVSDWSSGSSYEQYF. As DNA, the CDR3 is TGTGCCAGCAGCTTAGTGTCGGACTGGTCTAGCGGGAGCTCCTACGAGCAGTACTTC. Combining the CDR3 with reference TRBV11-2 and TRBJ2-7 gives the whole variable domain EAGVAQSPRYKIIEKRQSVAFWCNPISGHATLYWYQQILGQGPKLLIQFQNNGVVDDSQLPKDRFSAERLKGVDSTLKIQPAKLEDSAVYLCASSLVSDWSSGSSYEQYFGPGTRLTVT.

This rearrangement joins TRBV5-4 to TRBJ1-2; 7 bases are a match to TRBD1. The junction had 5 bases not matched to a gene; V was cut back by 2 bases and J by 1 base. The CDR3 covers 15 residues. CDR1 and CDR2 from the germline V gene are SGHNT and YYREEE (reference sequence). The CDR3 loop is CASSFGTADNYGYTF. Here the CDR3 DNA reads TGTGCCAGCAGCTTCGGGACAGCAGATAACTATGGCTACACCTTC.

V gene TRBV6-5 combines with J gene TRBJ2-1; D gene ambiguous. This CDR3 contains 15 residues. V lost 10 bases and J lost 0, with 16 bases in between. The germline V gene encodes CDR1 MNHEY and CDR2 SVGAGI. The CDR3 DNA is TGTGCCACCATCCATCGCCTACGCTCCTACAATGAGCAGTTCTTC. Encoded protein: CATIHRLRSYNEQFF.

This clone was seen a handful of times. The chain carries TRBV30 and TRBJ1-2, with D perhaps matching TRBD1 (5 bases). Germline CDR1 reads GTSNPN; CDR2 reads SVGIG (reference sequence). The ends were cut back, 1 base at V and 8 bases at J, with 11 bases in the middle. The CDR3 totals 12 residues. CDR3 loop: CAWSGSGTGYTF. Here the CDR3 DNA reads TGTGCCTGGAGTGGTTCAGGGACCGGCTACACCTTC.

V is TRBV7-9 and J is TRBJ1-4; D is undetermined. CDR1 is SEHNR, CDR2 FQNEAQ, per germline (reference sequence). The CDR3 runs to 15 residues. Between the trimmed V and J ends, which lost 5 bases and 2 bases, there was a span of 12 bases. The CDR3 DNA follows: TGTGCCAGCAGCGGCTGGCCAGTGACTAATGAAAAACTGTTTTTT. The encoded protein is CASSGWPVTNEKLFF.